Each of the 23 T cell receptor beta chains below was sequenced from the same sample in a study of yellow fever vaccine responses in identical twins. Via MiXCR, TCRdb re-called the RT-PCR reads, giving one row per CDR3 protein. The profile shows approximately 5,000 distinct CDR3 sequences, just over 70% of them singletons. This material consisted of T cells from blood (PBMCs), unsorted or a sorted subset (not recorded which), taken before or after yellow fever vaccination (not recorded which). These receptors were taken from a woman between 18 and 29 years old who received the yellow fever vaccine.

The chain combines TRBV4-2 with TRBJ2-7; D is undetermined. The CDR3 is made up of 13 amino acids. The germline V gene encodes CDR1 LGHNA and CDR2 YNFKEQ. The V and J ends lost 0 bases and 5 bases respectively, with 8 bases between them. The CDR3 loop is CASSQETRDEQYF. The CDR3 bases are TGTGCCAGCAGCCAAGAAACCCGAGACGAGCAGTACTTC.

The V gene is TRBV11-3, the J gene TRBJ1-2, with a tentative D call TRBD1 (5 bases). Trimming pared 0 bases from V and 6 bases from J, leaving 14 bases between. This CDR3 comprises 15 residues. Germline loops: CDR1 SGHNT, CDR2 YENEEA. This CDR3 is CASSLDPGSPDGYTF. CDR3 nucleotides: TGTGCCAGCAGCTTAGACCCAGGGAGTCCGGATGGCTACACCTTC. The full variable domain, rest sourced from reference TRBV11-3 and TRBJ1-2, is EAGVVQSPRYKIIEKKQPVAFWCNPISGHNTLYWYLQNLGQGPELLIRYENEEAVDDSQLPKDRFSAERLKGVDSTLKIQPAELGDSAVYLCASSLDPGSPDGYTFGSGTRLTVV.

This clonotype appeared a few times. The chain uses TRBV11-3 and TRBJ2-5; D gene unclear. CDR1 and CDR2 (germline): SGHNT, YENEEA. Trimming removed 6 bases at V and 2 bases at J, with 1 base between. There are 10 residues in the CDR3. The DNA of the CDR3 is TGTGCCAGCAGTCAAGAGACCCAGTACTTC. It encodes CASSQETQYF. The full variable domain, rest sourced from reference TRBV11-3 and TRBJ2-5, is EAGVVQSPRYKIIEKKQPVAFWCNPISGHNTLYWYLQNLGQGPELLIRYENEEAVDDSQLPKDRFSAERLKGVDSTLKIQPAELGDSAVYLCASSQETQYFGPGTRLLVL.

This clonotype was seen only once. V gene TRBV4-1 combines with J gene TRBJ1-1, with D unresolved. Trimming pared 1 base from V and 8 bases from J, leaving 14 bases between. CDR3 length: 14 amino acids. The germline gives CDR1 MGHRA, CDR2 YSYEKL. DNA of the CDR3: TGCGCCAGCAGCCAAGTCGTGGAATCCACCGAAGCTTTCTTT. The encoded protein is CASSQVVESTEAFF.

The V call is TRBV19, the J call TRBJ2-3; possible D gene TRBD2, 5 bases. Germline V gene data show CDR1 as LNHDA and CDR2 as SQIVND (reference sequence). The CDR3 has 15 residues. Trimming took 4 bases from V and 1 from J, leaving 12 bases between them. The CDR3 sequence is CASSKAGIGTDTQYF. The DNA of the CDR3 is TGTGCCAGTAGTAAGGCGGGTATTGGCACAGATACGCAGTATTTT.

The DNA for the CDR3 is TGCAGCGCGGCAGTGGGAAACACCATATATTTT. Residues: CSAAVGNTIYF. The V gene is TRBV29-1, the J gene TRBJ1-3; D ambiguous. The CDR3 totals 11 residues. Per germline, CDR1 SQVTM and CDR2 ANQGSEA. Trimming took 7 bases from V and 4 from J, leaving 8 bases between them.

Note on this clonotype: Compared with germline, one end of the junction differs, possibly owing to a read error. Here the CDR3 reads CASSRTGSYQPQHF. CDR3 in DNA: TGCGCCAGCTCTAGGACAGGGTCTTATCAGCCCCAGCATTTT. The rearrangement uses TRBV28 and TRBJ1-5; the match to TRBD1 covers 8 bases. The germline V gene has CDR1 MDHEN and CDR2 SYDVKM. The CDR3 totals 14 residues.

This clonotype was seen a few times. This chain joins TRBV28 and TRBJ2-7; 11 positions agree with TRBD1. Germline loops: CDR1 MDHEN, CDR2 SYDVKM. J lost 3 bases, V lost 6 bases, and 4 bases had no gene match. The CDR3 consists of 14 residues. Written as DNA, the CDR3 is TGTGCCAGCAGGGGACAGGGGGGGAGCTACGAGCAGTACTTC. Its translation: CASRGQGGSYEQYF. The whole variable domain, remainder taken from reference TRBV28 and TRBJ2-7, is DVKVTQSSRYLVKRTGEKVFLECVQDMDHENMFWYRQDPGLGLRLIYFSYDVKMKEKGDIPEGYSVSREKKERFSLILESASTNQTSMYLCASRGQGGSYEQYFGPGTRLTVT.

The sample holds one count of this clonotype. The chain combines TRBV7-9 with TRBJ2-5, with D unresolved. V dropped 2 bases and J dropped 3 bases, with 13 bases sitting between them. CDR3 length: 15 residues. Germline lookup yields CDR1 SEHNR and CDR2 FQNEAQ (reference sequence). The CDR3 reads CASSLMKVGKETQYF. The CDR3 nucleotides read TGTGCCAGCAGCTTAATGAAAGTGGGGAAAGAGACCCAGTACTTC.

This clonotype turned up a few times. CDR3 loop: CATSRDSLAGVGEQYF. The CDR3 coding sequence is TGTGCCACCAGCAGAGATTCGCTAGCGGGAGTAGGCGAGCAGTACTTC. This rearrangement joins TRBV15 to TRBJ2-7; 10 bases match TRBD2. Germline CDR1 and CDR2: LNHNV and YYDKDF (reference sequence). This CDR3 comprises 16 residues. V gave up 0 bases and J gave up 6 bases; unmatched junction bases: 8.

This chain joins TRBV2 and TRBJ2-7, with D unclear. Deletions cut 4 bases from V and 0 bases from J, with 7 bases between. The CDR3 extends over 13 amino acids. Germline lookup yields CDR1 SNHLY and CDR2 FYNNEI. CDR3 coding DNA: TGTGCCAGCAGTGGCGACCCCTCCTACGAGCAGTACTTC. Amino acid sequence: CASSGDPSYEQYF.

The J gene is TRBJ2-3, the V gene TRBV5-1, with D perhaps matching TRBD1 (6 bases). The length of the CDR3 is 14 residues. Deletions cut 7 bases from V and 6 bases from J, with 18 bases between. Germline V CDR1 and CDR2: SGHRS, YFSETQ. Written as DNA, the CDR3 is TGCGCCAGCGTACAGGGAAGCAAATCGGATACGCAGTATTTT. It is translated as CASVQGSKSDTQYF.

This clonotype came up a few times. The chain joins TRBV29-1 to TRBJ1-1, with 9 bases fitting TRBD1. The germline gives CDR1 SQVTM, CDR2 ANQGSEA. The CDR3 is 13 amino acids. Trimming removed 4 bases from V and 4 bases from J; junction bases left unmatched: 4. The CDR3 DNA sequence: TGCAGCGTTGGACAGGGGGGTGGCACTGAAGCTTTCTTT. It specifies CSVGQGGGTEAFF.

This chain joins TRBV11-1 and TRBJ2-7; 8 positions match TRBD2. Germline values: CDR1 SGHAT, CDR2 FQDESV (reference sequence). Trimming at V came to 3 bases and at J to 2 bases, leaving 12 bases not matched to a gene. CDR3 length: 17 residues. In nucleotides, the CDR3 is TGTGCCAGCAGCTTTTCAAGAGGGCGGGGGGTACCCTACGAGCAGTACTTC. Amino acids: CASSFSRGRGVPYEQYF.

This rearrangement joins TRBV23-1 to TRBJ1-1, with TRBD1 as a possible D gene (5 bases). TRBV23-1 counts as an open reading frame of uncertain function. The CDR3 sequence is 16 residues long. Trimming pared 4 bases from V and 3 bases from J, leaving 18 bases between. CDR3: CASSRQGKGFDTEAFF. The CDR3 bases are TGCGCCAGCAGTCGCCAAGGGAAGGGGTTCGACACTGAAGCTTTCTTT.

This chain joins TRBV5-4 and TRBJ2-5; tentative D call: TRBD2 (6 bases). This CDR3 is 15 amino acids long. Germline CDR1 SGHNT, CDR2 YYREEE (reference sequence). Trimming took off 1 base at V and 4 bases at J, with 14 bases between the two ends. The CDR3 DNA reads TGTGCCAGCAGCTTGATGTCCGGGAGAGGAGAGACCCAGTACTTC. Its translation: CASSLMSGRGETQYF.

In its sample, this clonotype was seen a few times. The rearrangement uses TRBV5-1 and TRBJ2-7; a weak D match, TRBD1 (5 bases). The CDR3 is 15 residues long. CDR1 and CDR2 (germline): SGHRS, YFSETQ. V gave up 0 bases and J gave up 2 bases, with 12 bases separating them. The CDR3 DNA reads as TGCGCCAGCAGCTTGGGAGGTTTAGGGGCCTACGAGCAGTACTTC. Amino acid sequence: CASSLGGLGAYEQYF.

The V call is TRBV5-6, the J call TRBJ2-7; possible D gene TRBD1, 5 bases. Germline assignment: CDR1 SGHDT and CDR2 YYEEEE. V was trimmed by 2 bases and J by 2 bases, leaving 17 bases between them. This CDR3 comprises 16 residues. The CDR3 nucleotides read TGTGCCAGCAGCTTTATTTCGGCTGTCAGGGCCTACGAGCAGTACTTC. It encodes CASSFISAVRAYEQYF.

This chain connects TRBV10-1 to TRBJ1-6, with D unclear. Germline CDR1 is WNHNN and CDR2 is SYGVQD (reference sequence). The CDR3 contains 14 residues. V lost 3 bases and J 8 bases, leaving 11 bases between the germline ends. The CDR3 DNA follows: TGCGCCAGCAGTGAATTAGTGTCTGATTCACCCCTCCACTTT. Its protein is CASSELVSDSPLHF.

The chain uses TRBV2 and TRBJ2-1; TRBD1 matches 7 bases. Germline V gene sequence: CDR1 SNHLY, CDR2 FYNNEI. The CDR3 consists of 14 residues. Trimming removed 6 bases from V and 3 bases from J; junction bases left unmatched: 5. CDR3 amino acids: CASRETGLYNEQFF. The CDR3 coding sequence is TGTGCCAGCAGAGAGACAGGGCTCTACAATGAGCAGTTCTTC.

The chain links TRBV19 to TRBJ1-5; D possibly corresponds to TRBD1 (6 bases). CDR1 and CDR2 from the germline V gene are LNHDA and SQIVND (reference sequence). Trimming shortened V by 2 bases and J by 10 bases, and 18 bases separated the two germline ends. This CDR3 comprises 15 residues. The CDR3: CASSILPGHPEPQHF. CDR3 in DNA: TGTGCCAGTAGTATACTTCCGGGACACCCAGAACCCCAGCATTTT.

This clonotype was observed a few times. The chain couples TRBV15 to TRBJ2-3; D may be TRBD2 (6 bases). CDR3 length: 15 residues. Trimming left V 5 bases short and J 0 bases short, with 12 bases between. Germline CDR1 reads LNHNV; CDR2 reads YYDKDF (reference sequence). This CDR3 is CATSASGSSTDTQYF. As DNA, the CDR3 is TGTGCCACCAGCGCAAGCGGGTCTAGCACAGATACGCAGTATTTT.

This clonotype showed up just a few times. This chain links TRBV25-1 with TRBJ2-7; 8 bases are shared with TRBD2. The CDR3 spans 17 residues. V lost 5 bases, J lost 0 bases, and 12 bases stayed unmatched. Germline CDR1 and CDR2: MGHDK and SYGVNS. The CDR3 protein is CASSPSSSGLASYEQYF. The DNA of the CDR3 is TGTGCCAGCAGTCCGTCCTCTAGCGGGCTGGCCTCCTACGAGCAGTACTTC.